These 24 T cell receptor beta chains originate from one sample sequenced in a study of T-cell memory formation after mild COVID-19. In TCRdb, the 5' RACE reads were re-called with MiXCR into one record per CDR3 protein. The sample has about 320,000 distinct CDR3 sequences; over 11% are singletons. Sample: PBMCs or a T cell subset sorted from them (not recorded which). The receptors derive from a man in his late teens or twenties who had mild COVID-19 (a few samples of this study predate the infection). Cell type and time point are not known.

This clonotype was seen only a few times. CDR3 DNA: TGTGCCAGCAGCCGAACCTCGACAGGGGGTGAAAAACTGTTTTTT. Encoded protein: CASSRTSTGGEKLFF. The chain employs TRBV7-2 and TRBJ1-4; 9 bases are shared with TRBD1. This CDR3 is 15 amino acids long. Germline V gene sequence: CDR1 SGHTA, CDR2 FQGNSA. Losses at the gene ends were 5 bases for V and 7 bases for J; bases not matched to a gene: 8.

The chain recombines TRBV10-1 with TRBJ1-1; D unclear. CDR3 length equals 14 residues. CDR1 and CDR2 from the germline V gene are WNHNN and SYGVQD (reference sequence). V shed 5 bases and J shed 5 bases, with 15 bases lying between them. The CDR3 protein is CASSIGVVGTEAFF. CDR3 nucleotide sequence: TGCGCCAGCAGTATCGGGGTCGTAGGTACTGAAGCTTTCTTT.

The CDR3 spells CASSQRRALAGYTQYF. The DNA for the CDR3 is TGCGCCAGCAGCCAAAGGCGGGCACTAGCGGGTTATACGCAGTATTTT. This chain connects TRBV4-1 to TRBJ2-3, with 9 bases that match TRBD2. V lost 2 bases, J lost 7 bases, and 10 bases stayed unmatched. Germline lookup yields CDR1 MGHRA and CDR2 YSYEKL. The CDR3 sequence is 16 residues long.

The chain joins TRBV3-1 to TRBJ2-6, with no clear D. V was cut by 0 bases and J by 0 bases, with 12 bases left in between. The CDR3 extends over 18 amino acids. Germline V gives CDR1 LGHDT, CDR2 YNNKEL (reference sequence). CDR3 region: CASSQEVRLSSGANVLTF. The CDR3, as DNA: TGTGCCAGCAGCCAAGAGGTCAGGCTGTCCTCTGGGGCCAACGTCCTGACTTTC.

This chain uses TRBV25-1 with TRBJ1-2; no reliable D call. CDR3 length: 12 amino acids. The germline gives CDR1 MGHDK, CDR2 SYGVNS. The V and J ends lost 2 bases and 6 bases respectively, with 7 bases between them. The CDR3 DNA reads as TGTGCCAGCAGTGAAGTGGGGAATGGCTACACCTTC. Residues: CASSEVGNGYTF.

This clonotype occurred many times. The rearrangement links TRBV20-1 to TRBJ2-2, with 11 nucleotides matching TRBD2. This CDR3 spans 14 amino acids. Germline V CDR1 and CDR2: DFQATT, SNEGSKA (reference sequence). The CDR3 coding sequence is TGCAAACACCGACTAGCGGGAAACACCGGGGAGCTGTTTTTT. Its translation: CKHRLAGNTGELFF.

The table lists this clonotype with many counts. In DNA form, the CDR3 reads TGTGCCAGCAGCAACTTGGGTGAGCAGTTCTTC. It encodes CASSNLGEQFF. The chain combines TRBV3-1 with TRBJ2-1; D is ambiguous. The CDR3 contains 11 residues. Germline V CDR1 and CDR2: LGHDT, YNNKEL (reference sequence). V lost 5 bases to trimming and J lost 9 bases, with 8 bases between them.

The V and J genes are TRBV10-3 and TRBJ2-5; 8 bases map to TRBD1. The CDR3 has 17 residues. J lost 0 bases, V lost 3 bases, and 9 bases had no gene match. Germline lookup yields CDR1 ENHRY and CDR2 SYGVKD. The CDR3 DNA sequence: TGTGCCATCAGTGACGGCGGACAGGGCATTGACCAAGAGACCCAGTACTTC. It encodes CAISDGGQGIDQETQYF.

This clonotype has just a few counts. V gene TRBV4-1 combines with J gene TRBJ2-7; the D is unclear. V dropped 0 bases and J dropped 6 bases, with 12 bases sitting between them. The CDR3 extends over 14 amino acids. The germline V gene has CDR1 MGHRA and CDR2 YSYEKL. The CDR3 sequence is CASSQDTAAGEQYF. The CDR3 DNA reads as TGCGCCAGCAGCCAAGATACGGCCGCCGGCGAGCAGTACTTC.

The V gene is TRBV20-1, the J gene TRBJ2-2; D unclear. Trimming left V 2 bases short and J 3 bases short, with 7 bases between. The germline gives CDR1 DFQATT, CDR2 SNEGSKA (reference sequence). This CDR3 contains 13 residues. The CDR3 bases are TGCAGTGCTAGACGCCCCTACACCGGGGAGCTGTTTTTT. Its translation: CSARRPYTGELFF.

The table lists this clonotype with many counts. The chain recombines TRBV5-1 with TRBJ2-1, with D perhaps TRBD1 or TRBD2 (5 bases each). The CDR3 sequence is 13 residues long. The germline V and J ends were trimmed by 6 bases and 4 bases, with 11 bases remaining between them. Germline assignment: CDR1 SGHRS and CDR2 YFSETQ. This CDR3 reads CASTAGTYNEQFF. The CDR3 DNA is TGCGCCAGCACAGCTGGGACGTACAATGAGCAGTTCTTC.

This clonotype was recorded a few times. The CDR3 spells CASSLGLAETDTQYF. The CDR3 coding sequence is TGTGCCAGCAGCTTAGGGCTAGCGGAGACAGATACGCAGTATTTT. This chain links TRBV11-2 with TRBJ2-3; 7 nucleotides agree with TRBD2. Germline loops: CDR1 SGHAT, CDR2 FQNNGV. The CDR3 runs to 15 residues. J was trimmed by 3 bases and V by 1 base; bases with no gene match: 4.

This clonotype was found a few times. This chain links TRBV29-1 with TRBJ1-5; 7 bases agree with TRBD1. This CDR3 spans 14 amino acids. V was pared by 4 bases and J by 4 bases, with 7 bases of the junction left unmatched. The germline V gene encodes CDR1 SQVTM and CDR2 ANQGSEA. The CDR3 protein is CSVAKGGSNQPQHF. The CDR3 region has the DNA TGCAGCGTTGCTAAAGGGGGCTCAAATCAGCCCCAGCATTTT. Combining the CDR3 with reference TRBV29-1 and TRBJ1-5 gives the whole variable domain SAVISQKPSRDICQRGTSLTIQCQVDSQVTMMFWYRQQPGQSLTLIATANQGSEATYESGFVIDKFPISRPNLTFSTLTVSNMSPEDSSIYLCSVAKGGSNQPQHFGDGTRLSIL.

The sample holds many counts of this clonotype. This chain uses TRBV3-1 with TRBJ2-3, with D possibly being TRBD1 or TRBD2 (5 bases each). Germline V gene data show CDR1 as LGHDT and CDR2 as YNNKEL (reference sequence). The CDR3 length is 16 residues. Trimming removed 1 base at V and 4 bases at J, with 15 bases between. The CDR3 is CASSQGPGTGSDTQYF. In nucleotides, the CDR3 is TGTGCCAGCAGCCAAGGGCCGGGAACAGGCTCAGATACGCAGTATTTT.

This clonotype showed up just a few times. J is TRBJ2-5 and V is TRBV2, with D tentatively TRBD1 (5 bases). Trimming took off 3 bases at V and 1 base at J, with 15 bases between the two ends. The CDR3 contains 16 residues. In germline, CDR1 is SNHLY, CDR2 FYNNEI. In nucleotides, the CDR3 is TGTGCCAGCAGTGATCCTAAAGCAGGGCGCCAAGAGACCCAGTACTTC. This translates into CASSDPKAGRQETQYF.

The chain recombines TRBV7-2 with TRBJ2-5, with 7 bases aligning to TRBD1. CDR1 SGHTA and CDR2 FQGNSA come from the germline V gene. There are 16 residues in the CDR3. The trim removed 2 bases at V and 4 bases at J, leaving 10 bases unmatched. Written as DNA, the CDR3 is TGTGCCAGCAGCTTAAGGCCAACCCGACAGGGAGAGACCCAGTACTTC. Encoded protein: CASSLRPTRQGETQYF.

The chain has TRBV7-2 and TRBJ1-1; D gene unclear. Per the germline V gene, CDR1 is SGHTA and CDR2 is FQGNSA. V lost 1 base and J lost 8, with 8 bases in between. The CDR3 contains 12 residues. The CDR3 DNA reads TGTGCCAGCAGCTTAGTGCCGGGGGAAGCTTTCTTT. Translating gives CASSLVPGEAFF.

This chain joins TRBV24-1 and TRBJ2-2; no firm D call. V was shortened by 4 bases and J by 7 bases, with 6 bases between the two germline ends. The CDR3 is made up of 12 amino acids. In germline, CDR1 is KGHDR, CDR2 SFDVKD. The CDR3 sequence is CATSEWGGELFF. The CDR3 DNA reads as TGTGCCACCAGTGAATGGGGCGGGGAGCTGTTTTTT.

This clonotype was found a few times. The chain has TRBV12-3 or TRBV12-4 and TRBJ2-2; 12 bases fit TRBD2. The CDR3 consists of 16 residues. V gave up 7 bases and J gave up 2 bases; unmatched junction bases: 5. The CDR3: CASIKLAGGNTGELFF. In nucleotides, the CDR3 is TGTGCCAGCATAAAACTAGCGGGGGGAAACACCGGGGAGCTGTTTTTT.

The CDR3 sequence is CATLRDRQETQYF. CDR3 sequence (DNA): TGTGCCACCCTCCGGGACAGACAAGAGACCCAGTACTTC. The gene calls are TRBV2 and TRBJ2-5; 7 bases align to TRBD1. The J segment lost 2 bases and the V segment lost 10 bases, leaving 7 bases of the junction unmatched. Germline V gene data show CDR1 as SNHLY and CDR2 as FYNNEI. This CDR3 spans 13 amino acids.

The chain employs TRBV12-3 or TRBV12-4 and TRBJ1-1; D is perhaps TRBD1 (5 bases). Trimming pared 3 bases from V and 9 bases from J, leaving 14 bases between. The CDR3 covers 13 residues. The CDR3 reads CASSFPGGDKAFF. In DNA form, the CDR3 reads TGTGCCAGCAGTTTCCCCGGGGGAGATAAAGCTTTCTTT.

The rearrangement joins TRBV5-1 to TRBJ2-2; tentatively, D is TRBD1 (6 bases). Germline CDR1 and CDR2: SGHRS and YFSETQ. V was pared by 6 bases and J by 2 bases, with 11 bases between. This CDR3 has 14 residues. The CDR3 DNA follows: TGCGCCAGCATCAGGGGTCCAAACACCGGGGAGCTGTTTTTT. Protein sequence: CASIRGPNTGELFF.

This chain uses TRBV21-1 with TRBJ2-7; the D call of TRBD1 is as the table states it, not checked on the DNA. TRBV21-1 is noted as a pseudogene. CDR3 length: 14 residues. The CDR3, as DNA: TGTGCCAGCAGCGCCCGGGACGGGGAGCGCGAGCAGTACGTC. Protein product: CASSARDGEREQYV.

V gene TRBV12-3 or TRBV12-4 combines with J gene TRBJ1-2; possible D gene TRBD1, 5 bases. The V end was cut by 3 bases, the J end by 4 bases, with 9 bases between. This CDR3 comprises 13 residues. The CDR3, as DNA: TGTGCCAGCAGTTTCGGGGGGATCTATGGCTACACCTTC. It specifies CASSFGGIYGYTF.